This T cell receptor beta chain was found in a study of blood T cell repertoires in COVID-19. Produced via immunoSEQ multiplex PCR; TCRdb's table is partial and in-frame only. The profile shows about 220,000 clones, 80% of them singletons. This sequence was found in a woman aged 70-85 years with acute or convalescent COVID-19. The sequenced material came from peripheral blood.

In nucleotides, the CDR3 is TGCGCCAGCAGCTTGGACGGCGGGGGTGATACGCAGTATTTT. Translating it yields CASSLDGGGDTQYF. The rearrangement links TRBV5-1 to TRBJ2-3, with 7 bases that match TRBD2. This CDR3 comprises 14 residues. The trim removed 0 bases at V and 6 bases at J, leaving 4 bases unmatched. CDR1 is SGHRS and CDR2 is YFSETQ in the germline V gene.